These 21 T cell receptor beta chains came from one sample sequenced in a study of T cell repertoires in cytomegalovirus infection. Each CDR3 protein is one row after TCRdb ran MiXCR on the reads. Among some 390,000 distinct CDR3 sequences listed, 15% to 20% were seen once. Sequencing used PBMCs. The receptors were gathered from a human donor in good health (CMV status not recorded). Some clones in this sample may be carry-over from other donors' samples.

The rearrangement uses TRBV6-1 and TRBJ2-1; perhaps D is TRBD1 or TRBD2 (5 bases each). CDR3 length: 15 amino acids. In germline, CDR1 is MNHNS, CDR2 SASEGT. V lost 9 bases, J lost 4 bases, and 19 bases lay in between. The chain's CDR3 is CARPSGLDAYNEQFF. CDR3 coding DNA: TGTGCCAGACCCTCGGGGCTCGACGCTTACAATGAGCAGTTCTTC.

This clonotype was seen a handful of times. This chain uses TRBV29-1 with TRBJ2-3; D unclear. This CDR3 spans 11 amino acids. The V end was cut by 7 bases, the J end by 5 bases, with 10 bases between. Per germline, CDR1 SQVTM and CDR2 ANQGSEA. DNA of the CDR3: TGCAGCGCCGTTTGGGTAGATACGCAGTATTTT. It yields the protein CSAVWVDTQYF.

This clonotype was detected only a few times. The chain uses TRBV27 and TRBJ2-2, with D possibly TRBD2 on 6 matching bases. Trimming left V 4 bases short and J 1 base short, with 16 bases between. CDR1 is MNHEY and CDR2 is SMNVEV in the germline V gene (reference sequence). The CDR3 spans 17 residues. The DNA of the CDR3 is TGTGCCAGCAGTTATGGCCTTGGAGGGCAGAACACCGGGGAGCTGTTTTTT. This encodes CASSYGLGGQNTGELFF.

In its sample, this clonotype was seen many times. The chain joins TRBV7-2 to TRBJ2-3; 7 bases line up with TRBD1. Germline trimming cut 0 bases from V and 0 bases from J; bases unmatched to any gene: 9. The CDR3 length is 18 residues. Germline CDR1 reads SGHTA; CDR2 reads FQGNSA. Here the CDR3 DNA reads TGTGCCAGCAGCTTAGCTGGGACAGCCTTCGCTAGCACAGATACGCAGTATTTT. Translated: CASSLAGTAFASTDTQYF. The full variable domain, rest sourced from reference TRBV7-2 and TRBJ2-3, is GAGVSQSPSNKVTEKGKDVELRCDPISGHTALYWYRQSLGQGLEFLIYFQGNSAPDKSGLPSDRFSAERTGGSVSTLTIQRTQQEDSAVYLCASSLAGTAFASTDTQYFGPGTRLTVL.

This chain links TRBV12-3 or TRBV12-4 with TRBJ2-7; the D is unclear. This CDR3 region has 12 residues. Trimming left V 0 bases short and J 2 bases short, with 2 bases between. In DNA form, the CDR3 reads TGTGCCAGCAGTTTAGCGACCTACGAGCAGTACTTC. Amino acid sequence: CASSLATYEQYF.

J is TRBJ1-5 and V is TRBV9; D remains unclear. Per germline, CDR1 SGDLS and CDR2 YYNGEE. Trimming removed 6 bases at V and 5 bases at J, with 15 bases between. The CDR3 totals 14 residues. The CDR3: CASTRGRADQPQHF. Written as DNA, the CDR3 is TGTGCCAGCACCCGAGGTCGGGCAGATCAGCCCCAGCATTTT.

This clonotype came up many times. This chain joins TRBV7-9 and TRBJ2-3; D gene unclear. The V gene's germline CDR1 is SEHNR and CDR2 FQNEAQ (reference sequence). The CDR3 consists of 16 residues. Trimming shortened V by 7 bases and J by 2 bases, and 19 bases separated the two germline ends. CDR3 region: CASKNLGPTYTDTQYF. The CDR3 DNA reads as TGTGCCAGCAAAAATTTGGGCCCGACGTACACAGATACGCAGTATTTT.

This clonotype was picked up many times. This chain links TRBV7-2 with TRBJ1-1, with D hard to call. Germline assignment: CDR1 SGHTA and CDR2 FQGNSA. The CDR3 sequence is 16 residues long. Between the trimmed V and J ends, which lost 4 bases and 3 bases, there was a span of 18 bases. In DNA form, the CDR3 reads TGTGCCAGCAGCTATACGCCCGGGGTCCAGGACACTGAAGCTTTCTTT. It codes for CASSYTPGVQDTEAFF.

This clonotype was seen repeatedly, ten times or more. The chain couples TRBV7-8 to TRBJ2-1; TRBD2 aligns across 12 bases. Germline V CDR1 and CDR2: SGHVS, FQNEAQ. J was trimmed by 5 bases and V by 6 bases; bases with no gene match: 8. The CDR3 length is 16 residues. This CDR3 is CASSNERTSGDNEQFF. The CDR3, as DNA: TGTGCCAGCAGTAACGAACGGACTAGCGGGGACAATGAGCAGTTCTTC.

This clonotype has a count of ten or more. The rearrangement joins TRBV7-9 to TRBJ2-4, with D possibly matching TRBD2 (6 bases). This CDR3 is built from 17 residues. The germline gives CDR1 SEHNR, CDR2 FQNEAQ (reference sequence). V lost 4 bases, J lost 1 base, and 17 bases lay in between. For the CDR3, the DNA is TGTGCCAGCAGCTATCAGGGACTCCCGGGGGCCAAAAACATTCAGTACTTC. Amino acid sequence: CASSYQGLPGAKNIQYF.

This chain connects TRBV2 to TRBJ1-5; D not resolved. The CDR3 spans 13 residues. In germline, CDR1 is SNHLY, CDR2 FYNNEI. The V gene lost 8 bases and the J gene lost 6 bases, with 14 bases spanning the gap. The CDR3 loop is CASLRAWGQPQHF. The CDR3 coding sequence is TGTGCCAGCTTGAGGGCTTGGGGTCAGCCCCAGCATTTT.

This clonotype was picked up many times. The chain couples TRBV7-2 to TRBJ1-5; D not certain. The CDR3 has 14 residues. Germline V gene lookup returns CDR1 SGHTA and CDR2 FQGNSA. V was pared by 3 bases and J by 4 bases, with 10 bases between. The CDR3 sequence is CASSLGRTNQPQHF. The CDR3 DNA sequence: TGTGCCAGCAGCTTGGGCAGAACAAATCAGCCCCAGCATTTT.

This clonotype has a count of ten or more. This chain uses TRBV7-2 with TRBJ1-3; maybe TRBD1 (5 bases). Germline V gene lookup returns CDR1 SGHTA and CDR2 FQGNSA. V was clipped by 1 base and J by 9 bases, with 10 bases between them. The CDR3 has 13 residues. CDR3 in amino acids: CASSLVWGGTIYF. DNA for the CDR3: TGTGCCAGCAGCTTAGTCTGGGGGGGCACCATATATTTT.

This clonotype was seen ten or more times. The chain has TRBV28 and TRBJ1-4; maybe TRBD1 (5 bases). Trimming cost V 7 bases and J 4 bases, with 10 bases left between them. This CDR3 contains 13 residues. Germline CDR1 reads MDHEN; CDR2 reads SYDVKM. The CDR3 nucleotides read TGTGCCAGCATGGGACGGAATAATGAAAAACTGTTTTTT. Translated, it gives CASMGRNNEKLFF.

The chain carries TRBV30 and TRBJ1-3; D unresolved. The CDR3 has 17 amino acids. The V end lost 0 bases, the J end lost 4 bases, and 19 bases lay between the germline ends. The germline gives CDR1 GTSNPN, CDR2 SVGIG (reference sequence). Here the CDR3 reads CAWSVLLTVGFGNTIYF. CDR3 DNA: TGTGCCTGGAGTGTACTTCTAACAGTGGGATTCGGAAACACCATATATTTT.

This clonotype has a count of ten or more. This sequence joins TRBV7-2 and TRBJ1-2; TRBD1 agrees at 7 bases. The trim removed 5 bases at V and 4 bases at J, leaving 7 bases unmatched. Germline V gene sequence: CDR1 SGHTA, CDR2 FQGNSA. The CDR3 consists of 14 residues. DNA of the CDR3: TGTGCCAGCAGCCCGCGCCGGGACAGCTATGGCTACACCTTC. Its translation: CASSPRRDSYGYTF.

Ten or more counts support this clonotype. V and J are TRBV20-1 and TRBJ2-1, with 10 bases identical to TRBD2. J was trimmed by 4 bases and V by 5 bases; bases with no gene match: 5. CDR1 and CDR2 from the germline V gene are DFQATT and SNEGSKA (reference sequence). CDR3 length: 14 residues. The CDR3 loop is CSAPGLAAYNEQFF. DNA of the CDR3: TGCAGTGCTCCTGGACTAGCGGCTTACAATGAGCAGTTCTTC.

The chain uses TRBV5-5 and TRBJ1-4; D is unclear. Germline V lookup: CDR1 SGHKS, CDR2 YYEKEE (reference sequence). The CDR3 has 14 amino acids. V was clipped by 1 base and J by 2 bases, with 6 bases between them. In DNA, the CDR3 is TGTGCCAGCAGCTTGCTCTCCACTAATGAAAAACTGTTTTTT. Amino acids: CASSLLSTNEKLFF.

The chain joins TRBV18 to TRBJ1-1; weak D call: TRBD1 (6 bases). The CDR3 loop spans 16 amino acids. From germline, CDR1 is KGHSH and CDR2 LQKENI. V was cut by 3 bases and J by 1 base, with 15 bases left in between. The CDR3 coding sequence is TGTGCCAGCTCACCCGCCCCGGGACACCCGAACACTGAAGCTTTCTTT. It yields the protein CASSPAPGHPNTEAFF. Looking up the rest from reference TRBV18 and TRBJ1-1 gives the full variable domain: NAGVMQNPRHLVRRRGQEARLRCSPMKGHSHVYWYRQLPEEGLKFMVYLQKENIIDESGMPKERFSAEFPKEGPSILRIQQVVRGDSAAYFCASSPAPGHPNTEAFFGQGTRLTVV.

This clonotype was counted only a few times. This rearrangement joins TRBV18 to TRBJ2-3; no clear D gene. Trimming cost V 6 bases and J 2 bases, with 15 bases left between them. Germline CDR1 is KGHSH and CDR2 is LQKENI. This CDR3 is 15 amino acids long. The CDR3 sequence: CASSPRDFNTDTQYF. CDR3 nucleotides: TGTGCCAGCTCCCCCCGTGACTTTAACACAGATACGCAGTATTTT.

This clonotype was seen a handful of times. This chain links TRBV18 with TRBJ2-7, with 14 bases matching TRBD2. The junction had 14 bases not matched to a gene; V was cut back by 5 bases and J by 2 bases. CDR3 length equals 19 residues. Germline CDR1 and CDR2: KGHSH and LQKENI. The CDR3, as DNA: TGTGCCAGCTCATCTTACACCGGGACTAGCGGGAGATCCCCCTACGAGCAGTACTTC. This codes for CASSSYTGTSGRSPYEQYF.